The rows below give T cell receptor beta chains drawn from one sample of a study of T cell changes during pregnancy in multiple sclerosis. Data came from immunoSEQ multiplex PCR; TCRdb stores just in-frame clones and leaves some out. The sample shows about 85,000 clones, approximately 91% of them seen only once. Source: peripheral blood, taken in the first trimester of pregnancy. The receptor source for this set is a female donor with multiple sclerosis, enrolled in a pregnancy study. CDR3s include the opening cysteine and the closing phenylalanine or tryptophan. The order of the fields is D gene, clone size, J gene, V gene, CDR3 DNA, CDR3 protein. A D gene is named only where the DNA matches it firmly. Expanded clones are given a class, and other clones once, few, many or no size at all.

TRBD1,once,TRBJ2-7,TRBV5-1,TGCGCCAGCAGCTTGGCCTTGGGGACAGGGGATGACGAGCAGTACTTC,CASSLALGTGDDEQYF
TRBD1,NA,TRBJ1-5,TRBV28,TGTGCCGTTCACAGGGGGGCCCTAACACAGCCCCAGCATTTT,CAVHRGALTQPQHF
NA,NA,TRBJ1-1,TRBV18,TGTGCCAGCTCACCATTGTTGGCCACTGAAGCTTTCTTT,CASSPLLATEAFF
TRBD1,NA,TRBJ1-5,TRBV19,TGTGCCAGTAGTCGAGACAGGGGAGGTGGCAATCAGCCCCAGCATTTT,CASSRDRGGGNQPQHF
NA,few,TRBJ1-6,TRBV4-1,TGCGCCAGCAGCCAAGAGGAGGGCCAGACCGCACCCCTCCACTTT,CASSQEEGQTAPLHF
NA,few,TRBJ1-2,TRBV28,TGTGCCAGCAGTCCCGACCCGGGTAACTATGGCTACACCTTC,CASSPDPGNYGYTF
NA,NA,TRBJ2-1,TRBV9,TGTGCCAGCAGCAGCCTCTTCTCGATTTACAATGAGCAGTTCTTC,CASSSLFSIYNEQFF
TRBD1,NA,TRBJ2-3,TRBV30,TGTGCCTGGAGTGTACAGGGGGCTACGCAGTATTTT,CAWSVQGATQYF
TRBD1,once,TRBJ2-2,TRBV6-5,TGTGCCAGCAGGCCTACAGGGGTCGGGGAGCTGTTTTTT,CASRPTGVGELFF
NA,NA,TRBJ2-2,TRBV5-1,TGCGCCAGCAGGAGGAACACCGGGGAGCTGTTTTTT,CASRRNTGELFF
TRBD1,NA,TRBJ2-2,TRBV5-1,TGCGCCAGCAGCTTAGACAGGGGGCAATCCGGGGAGCTGTTTTTT,CASSLDRGQSGELFF
TRBD1,NA,TRBJ1-6,TRBV14,TGTGCCAGCAGCCAGGCCGGGACAGGGGTCTCACCCCTCCACTTT,CASSQAGTGVSPLHF
TRBD2,NA,TRBJ2-1,TRBV6-5,TGTGCCAGCAGTTACACCGGACTAGCGGGAGGCAATGAGCAGTTCTTC,CASSYTGLAGGNEQFF
TRBD2,NA,TRBJ2-1,TRBV2,TGTGCCAGCAGTCAGACTAGCGGGCCACCCAAGTACAATGAGCAGTTCTTC,CASSQTSGPPKYNEQFF
TRBD1,NA,TRBJ1-2,TRBV6-1,TGTGCCAGCAGTGAACGAGACAGGGGATTTGGCTACACCTTC,CASSERDRGFGYTF
TRBD2,NA,TRBJ2-1,TRBV9,TGTGCCAGCAGCGACGGGACTAGCGGACTCCGGTTCGATGAGCAGTTCTTC,CASSDGTSGLRFDEQFF
TRBD1,NA,TRBJ2-5,TRBV5-6,TGTGCCAGCAGCCCCGGGACAGGGAGTATGCGAGAGACCCAGTACTTC,CASSPGTGSMRETQYF
NA,NA,TRBJ1-2,TRBV27,TGTGCCAGCAGTTTGAATTTTGGGCGAGACAGCCTCTATGGCTACACCTTC,CASSLNFGRDSLYGYTF